This T cell receptor beta chain comes out of a study of cytomegalovirus exposure and HLA in healthy donors. Study findings and constraints: Certain indistinguishable V segments, among them TRBV6-2 and TRBV6-3, were excluded.

A note on this clone: What it binds is not known.

Between the trimmed V and J ends, which lost 7 bases and 2 bases, there was a span of 12 bases. This CDR3 has 14 amino acids. The germline CDR1 and CDR2 sequences are MDHEN and SYDVKM. Primers for the PCR totalled 60 Vbeta and 13 Jbeta. Produced via immunoSEQ multiplex PCR; TCRdb's table is partial and in-frame only. This table holds over 120,000 clones, around three quarters found once. The sample taken for sequencing was PBMCs. The receptor's source is a woman in her sixties in good health and CMV-seropositive. The chain couples TRBV28 to TRBJ1-3, with D maybe TRBD1 (5 bases). The CDR3 loop is CASNRPGAGNTIYF. Here the CDR3 DNA reads TGTGCCAGCAACAGGCCGGGGGCTGGAAACACCATATATTTT.